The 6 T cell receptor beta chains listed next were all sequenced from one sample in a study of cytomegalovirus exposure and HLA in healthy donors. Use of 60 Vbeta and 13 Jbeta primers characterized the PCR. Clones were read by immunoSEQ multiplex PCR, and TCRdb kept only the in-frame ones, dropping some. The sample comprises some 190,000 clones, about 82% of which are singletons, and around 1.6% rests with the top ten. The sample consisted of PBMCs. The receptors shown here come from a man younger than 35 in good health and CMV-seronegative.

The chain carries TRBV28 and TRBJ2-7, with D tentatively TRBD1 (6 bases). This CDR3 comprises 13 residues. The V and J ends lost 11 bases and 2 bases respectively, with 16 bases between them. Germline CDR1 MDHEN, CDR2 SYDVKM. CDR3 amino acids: CASETGTTYEQYF. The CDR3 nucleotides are TGTGCCTCAGAGACAGGCACGACCTACGAGCAGTACTTC.

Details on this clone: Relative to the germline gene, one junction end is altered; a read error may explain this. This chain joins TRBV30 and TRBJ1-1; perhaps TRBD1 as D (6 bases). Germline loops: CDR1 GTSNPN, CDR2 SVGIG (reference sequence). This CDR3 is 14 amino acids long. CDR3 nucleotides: TGTGCCTGGAGTGTACGGGGCCCAGGGGCGATTGCCTCGTTT. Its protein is CAWSVRGPGAIASF.

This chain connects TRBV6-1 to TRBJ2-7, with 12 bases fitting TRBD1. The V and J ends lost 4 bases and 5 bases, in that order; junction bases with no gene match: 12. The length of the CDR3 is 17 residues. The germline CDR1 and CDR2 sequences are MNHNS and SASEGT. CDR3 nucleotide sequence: TGTGCCAGCAGTGCCACCCTCCGGGACAGGGGGCTCGACGAGCAGTACTTC. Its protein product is CASSATLRDRGLDEQYF.

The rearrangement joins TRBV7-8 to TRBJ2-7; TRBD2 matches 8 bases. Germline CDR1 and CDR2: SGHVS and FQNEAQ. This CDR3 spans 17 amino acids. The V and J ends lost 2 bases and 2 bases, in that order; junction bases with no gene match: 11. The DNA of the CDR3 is TGTGCCAGCAGCTTACTCTCCCAGCGGGAGCCCGCCTACGAGCAGTACTTC. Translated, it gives CASSLLSQREPAYEQYF.

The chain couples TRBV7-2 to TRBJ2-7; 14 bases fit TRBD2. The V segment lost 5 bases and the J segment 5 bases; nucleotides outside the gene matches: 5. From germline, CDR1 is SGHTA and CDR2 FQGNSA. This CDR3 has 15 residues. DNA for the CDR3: TGTGCCAGCAGCCCAGGGACTAGCGGGGGAAACGAGCAGTACTTC. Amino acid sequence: CASSPGTSGGNEQYF. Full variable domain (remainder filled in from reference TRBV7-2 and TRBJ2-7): GAGVSQSPSNKVTEKGKDVELRCDPISGHTALYWYRQSLGQGLEFLIYFQGNSAPDKSGLPSDRFSAERTGGSVSTLTIQRTQQEDSAVYLCASSPGTSGGNEQYFGPGTRLTVT.

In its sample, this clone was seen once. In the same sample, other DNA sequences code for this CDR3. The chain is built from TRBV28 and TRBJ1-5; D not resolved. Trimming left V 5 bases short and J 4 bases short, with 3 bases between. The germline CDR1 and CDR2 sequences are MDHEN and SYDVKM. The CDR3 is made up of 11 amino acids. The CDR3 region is CASSPNQPQHF. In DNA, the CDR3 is TGTGCCAGCAGTCCTAATCAGCCCCAGCATTTT.